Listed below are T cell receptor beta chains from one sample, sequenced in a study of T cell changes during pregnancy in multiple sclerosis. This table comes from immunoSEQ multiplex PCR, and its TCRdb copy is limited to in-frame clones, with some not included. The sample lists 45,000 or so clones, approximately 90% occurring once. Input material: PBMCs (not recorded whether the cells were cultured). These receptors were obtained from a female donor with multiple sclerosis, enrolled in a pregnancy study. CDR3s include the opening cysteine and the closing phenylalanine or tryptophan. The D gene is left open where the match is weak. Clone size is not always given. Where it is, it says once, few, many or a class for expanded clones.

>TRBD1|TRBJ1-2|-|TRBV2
CASSVWDRSSF
TGTGCCAGCAGTGTTTGGGACAGGTCCTCCTTC
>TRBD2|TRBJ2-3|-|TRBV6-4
CASSLFSGSTDTQYF
TGTGCCAGCAGTTTATTTAGCGGGTCCACAGATACGCAGTATTTT
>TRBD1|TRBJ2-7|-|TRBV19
CASSRSRDRGVSEQYF
TGTGCCAGTAGTCGGTCCCGGGACAGGGGGGTTAGCGAGCAGTACTTC
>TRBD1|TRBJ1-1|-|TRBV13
CASSLGDRDRATEAFF
TGTGCCAGCAGCTTAGGGGACAGGGATAGGGCCACTGAAGCTTTCTTT
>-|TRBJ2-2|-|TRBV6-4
CASSDSGLNTGELFF
TGTGCCAGCAGTGACTCGGGACTGAACACCGGGGAGCTGTTTTTT
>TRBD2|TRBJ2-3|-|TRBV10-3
CAIGAGTSGGGMGTQYF
TGTGCCATTGGGGCCGGGACTAGCGGAGGGGGGATGGGGACGCAGTATTTT
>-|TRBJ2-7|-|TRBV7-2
CASRSSPLGSGEQYF
TGTGCCAGCAGATCCTCCCCCCTCGGGTCGGGCGAGCAGTACTTC
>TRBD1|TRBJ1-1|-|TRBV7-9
CASEPGQGMNTEAFF
TGTGCCAGTGAGCCCGGACAGGGCATGAACACTGAAGCTTTCTTT
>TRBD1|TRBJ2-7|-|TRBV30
CAWSVGTVGRWPPRNEQYF
TGTGCCTGGAGTGTTGGGACAGTTGGTCGGTGGCCACCTCGGAACGAGCAGTACTTC
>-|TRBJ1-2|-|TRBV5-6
CASSLMTGYTF
TGTGCCAGCAGCTTGATGACGGGTTACACCTTC
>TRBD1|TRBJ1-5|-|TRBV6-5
CASSYSGTGKQPQHF
TGTGCCAGCAGTTACTCCGGGACAGGTAAACAGCCCCAGCATTTT
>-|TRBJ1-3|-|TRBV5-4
CASSLGTGGSGNTIYF
TGTGCCAGCAGCTTGGGGACGGGGGGCTCTGGAAACACCATATATTTT
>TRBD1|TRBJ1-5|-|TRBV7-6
CASSVNRGEPQHF
TGTGCCAGCAGCGTAAACAGGGGAGAGCCCCAGCATTTT
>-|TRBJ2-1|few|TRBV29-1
CSVEKVSHYNEQFF
TGCAGCGTTGAAAAAGTTTCCCACTACAATGAGCAGTTCTTC
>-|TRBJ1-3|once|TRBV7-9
CASSLGSGLSGNTIYF
TGTGCCAGCAGCTTAGGGTCCGGACTCTCTGGAAACACCATATATTTT
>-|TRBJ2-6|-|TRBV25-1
CASSIRKSGANVLTF
TGTGCCAGCAGCATAAGAAAGTCTGGGGCCAACGTCCTGACTTTC
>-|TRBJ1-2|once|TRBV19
CASSIVRDTNYGYTF
TGTGCCAGTAGTATAGTTCGGGACACAAACTATGGCTACACCTTC
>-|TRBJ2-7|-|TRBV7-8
CASSAYRFGADTEQYF
TGTGCCAGCAGCGCCTACCGCTTCGGGGCCGATACCGAGCAGTACTTC
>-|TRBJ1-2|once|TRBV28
CASSLIQGGSANYGYTF
TGTGCCAGCAGTTTGATACAGGGAGGTTCGGCTAACTATGGCTACACCTTC
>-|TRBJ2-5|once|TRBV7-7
CASSLAVQETQYF
TGTGCCAGCAGCTTAGCGGTCCAAGAGACCCAGTACTTC
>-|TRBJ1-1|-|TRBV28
CFSGRMNTEAFF
TGTTTTTCCGGACGGATGAACACTGAAGCTTTCTTT
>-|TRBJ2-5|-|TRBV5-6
CASSLATDNYQETQYF
TGTGCCAGCAGCCTTGCTACAGACAATTACCAAGAGACCCAGTACTTC
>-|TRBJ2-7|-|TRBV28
CASSLGGTYEQYF
TGTGCCAGCAGTTTAGGAGGCACCTACGAGCAGTACTTC
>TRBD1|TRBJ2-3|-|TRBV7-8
CASSSSDRGTDTQYF
TGTGCCAGCAGTAGTAGTGACAGGGGCACAGATACGCAGTATTTT
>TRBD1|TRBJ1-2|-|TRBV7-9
CASSLGQGAYGYTF
TGTGCCAGCAGCTTAGGTCAGGGGGCCTATGGCTACACCTTC
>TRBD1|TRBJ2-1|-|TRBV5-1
CASSLTGTDIYNEQFF
TGCGCCAGCAGCCTGACCGGGACAGATATTTACAATGAGCAGTTCTTC
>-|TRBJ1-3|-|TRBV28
CASSYFRDGYVLRSGNTIYF
TGTGCCAGCAGCTATTTCCGGGACGGCTACGTTCTCCGCTCTGGAAACACCATATATTTT
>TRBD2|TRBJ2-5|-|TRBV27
CASSFTSAQETQYF
TGTGCCAGCAGTTTTACTAGCGCCCAAGAGACCCAGTACTTC
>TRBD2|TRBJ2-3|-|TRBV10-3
CAIGTPGTSGRRDTQYF
TGTGCCATCGGGACACCCGGGACTAGCGGGAGAAGAGATACGCAGTATTTT
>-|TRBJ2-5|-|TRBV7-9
CASSRPPRGETQYF
TGTGCCAGCAGCCGTCCTCCCAGGGGAGAGACCCAGTACTTC
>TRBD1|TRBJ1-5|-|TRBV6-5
CASSRSGGENQPQHF
TGTGCCAGCAGCAGGTCAGGGGGAGAGAATCAGCCCCAGCATTTT
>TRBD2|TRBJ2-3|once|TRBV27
CASSLSPSGSTTQYF
TGTGCCAGCAGTTTATCCCCCAGCGGGAGCACTACGCAGTATTTT
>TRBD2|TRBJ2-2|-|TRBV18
CASATGTSGTGELFF
TGTGCCAGCGCCACCGGGACTAGCGGGACCGGGGAGCTGTTTTTT
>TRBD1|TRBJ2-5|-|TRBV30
CAWSRGTGGQETQYF
TGTGCCTGGAGTAGGGGGACAGGGGGTCAAGAGACCCAGTACTTC
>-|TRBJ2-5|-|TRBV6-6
CASTYSDRGAGETQYF
TGTGCCAGCACCTACTCCGACAGGGGAGCGGGGGAGACCCAGTACTTC
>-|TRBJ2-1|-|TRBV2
CASRGAETNYNEQFF
TGTGCCAGCAGGGGAGCGGAGACTAACTACAATGAGCAGTTCTTC
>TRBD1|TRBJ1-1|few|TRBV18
CASSPRQGSTEAFF
TGTGCCAGCTCGCCTAGACAGGGGAGCACTGAAGCTTTCTTT
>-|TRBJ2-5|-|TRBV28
CASSSPKETQYF
TGTGCCAGCAGTTCCCCGAAGGAGACCCAGTACTTC
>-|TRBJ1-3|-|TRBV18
CASSPAGVGNTIYF
TGTGCCAGCTCACCTGCGGGCGTTGGAAACACCATATATTTT
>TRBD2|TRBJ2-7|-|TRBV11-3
CASSPQRGSYEQYF
TGTGCCAGCAGCCCGCAGCGGGGGTCCTACGAGCAGTACTTC
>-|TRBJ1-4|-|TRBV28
CASSSHGTTNEKLFF
TGTGCCAGCAGTTCCCACGGTACAACTAATGAAAAACTGTTTTTT
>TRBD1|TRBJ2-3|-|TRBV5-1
CASSLGTGGNTDTQYF
TGCGCCAGCAGCCTAGGGACAGGGGGCAATACAGATACGCAGTATTTT
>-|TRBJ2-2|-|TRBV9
CASSVPAGFTGELFF
TGTGCCAGCAGCGTGCCAGCGGGTTTCACCGGGGAGCTGTTTTTT
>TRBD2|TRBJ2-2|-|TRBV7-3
CASSPFSGSATGELFF
TGTGCCAGCAGCCCCTTTAGCGGGAGCGCAACCGGGGAGCTGTTTTTT
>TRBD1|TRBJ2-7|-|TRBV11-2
CASSLRATGGYEQYF
TGTGCCAGCAGCTTACGGGCGACAGGGGGCTACGAGCAGTACTTC
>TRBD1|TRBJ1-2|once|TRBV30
CAWEGQGLGGYTF
TGTGCCTGGGAGGGACAGGGGCTAGGTGGCTACACCTTC
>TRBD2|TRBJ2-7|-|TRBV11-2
CASSLIAGAEEQYF
TGTGCCAGCAGCTTAATTGCGGGAGCGGAAGAGCAGTACTTC
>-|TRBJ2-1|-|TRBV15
CATSPRGAEQFF
TGTGCCACCAGCCCACGGGGGGCTGAGCAGTTCTTC
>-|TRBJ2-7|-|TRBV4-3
CASSQEEGFTYEQYF
TGCGCCAGCAGCCAAGAAGAGGGGTTCACCTACGAGCAGTACTTC
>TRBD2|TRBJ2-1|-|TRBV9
CASSVGLAGEGEQFF
TGTGCCAGCAGCGTAGGGCTAGCGGGAGAAGGTGAGCAGTTCTTC
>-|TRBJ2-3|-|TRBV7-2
CASSLGERDTQYF
TGTGCCAGCAGCTTAGGGGAGAGAGATACGCAGTATTTT
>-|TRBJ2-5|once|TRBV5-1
CASSFRIGVETQYF
TGCGCCAGCAGCTTCAGGATAGGGGTCGAGACCCAGTACTTC
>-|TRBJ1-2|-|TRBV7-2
CASSLEGSGYGYTF
TGTGCCAGCAGCTTAGAAGGGTCAGGTTATGGCTACACCTTC
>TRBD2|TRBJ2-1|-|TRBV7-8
CASSWRTSGIPEQFF
TGTGCCAGCAGCTGGCGGACTAGCGGGATCCCTGAGCAGTTCTTC
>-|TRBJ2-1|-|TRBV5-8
CASSWGVNEQFF
TGTGCCAGCAGCTGGGGTGTCAATGAGCAGTTCTTC
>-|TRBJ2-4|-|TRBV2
CASSEAHVGSEYF
TGTGCCAGCAGTGAAGCGCACGTGGGGTCGGAATACTTC
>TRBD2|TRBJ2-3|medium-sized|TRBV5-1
CASSLAGDGPDTQYF
TGCGCCAGCAGCCTAGCGGGAGATGGCCCAGATACGCAGTATTTT